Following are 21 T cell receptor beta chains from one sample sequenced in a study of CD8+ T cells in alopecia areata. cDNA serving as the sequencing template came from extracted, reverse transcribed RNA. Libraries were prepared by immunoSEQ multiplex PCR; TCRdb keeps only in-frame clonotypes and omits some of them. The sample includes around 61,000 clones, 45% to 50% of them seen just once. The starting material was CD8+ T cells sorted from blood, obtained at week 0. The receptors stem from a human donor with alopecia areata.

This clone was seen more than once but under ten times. In DNA, the CDR3 is TGTGCCAGTAGTCCCCTAGCGGGAGCGTCGCGAGATACGCAGTATTTT. Translating it yields CASSPLAGASRDTQYF. This rearrangement joins TRBV7-9 to TRBJ2-3; 10 bases match TRBD2. Germline trimming cut 9 bases from V and 5 bases from J; bases unmatched to any gene: 14. The CDR3 is 16 residues long. CDR1 and CDR2 from the germline V gene are SEHNR and FQNEAQ (reference sequence).

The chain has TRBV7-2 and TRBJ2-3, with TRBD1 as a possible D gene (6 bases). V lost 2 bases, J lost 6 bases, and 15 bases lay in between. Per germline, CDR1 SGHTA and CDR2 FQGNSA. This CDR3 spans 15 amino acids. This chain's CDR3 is CASSLSGRGRDTQYF. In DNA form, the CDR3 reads TGTGCCAGCAGCTTAAGTGGCAGGGGTCGGGATACGCAGTATTTT.

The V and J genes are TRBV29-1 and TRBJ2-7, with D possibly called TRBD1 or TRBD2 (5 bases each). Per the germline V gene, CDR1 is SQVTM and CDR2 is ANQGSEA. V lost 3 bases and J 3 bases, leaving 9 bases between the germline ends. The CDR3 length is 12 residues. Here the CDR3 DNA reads TGCAGCGTTGAGGGACCCTTCTACGAGCAGTACTTC. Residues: CSVEGPFYEQYF.

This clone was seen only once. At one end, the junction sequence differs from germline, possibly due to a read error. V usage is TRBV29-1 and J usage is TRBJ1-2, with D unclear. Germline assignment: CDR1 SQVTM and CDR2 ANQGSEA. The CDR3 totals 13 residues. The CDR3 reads CGVPLAADYGYTF. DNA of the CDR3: TGCGGCGTTCCTTTGGCCGCGGACTATGGCTACACCTTC.

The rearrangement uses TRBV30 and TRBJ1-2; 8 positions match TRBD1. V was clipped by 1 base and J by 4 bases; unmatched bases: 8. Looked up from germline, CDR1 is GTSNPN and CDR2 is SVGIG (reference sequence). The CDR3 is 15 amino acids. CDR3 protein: CAWSADRGVLYGYTF. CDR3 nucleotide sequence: TGTGCCTGGAGTGCCGACAGGGGAGTACTCTATGGCTACACCTTC.

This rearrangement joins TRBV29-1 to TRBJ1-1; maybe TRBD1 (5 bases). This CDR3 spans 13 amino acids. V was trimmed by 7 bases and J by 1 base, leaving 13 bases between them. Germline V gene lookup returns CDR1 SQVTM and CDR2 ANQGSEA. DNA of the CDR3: TGCAGCGGCGGCCCGGGGGGGAACACTGAAGCTTTCTTT. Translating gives CSGGPGGNTEAFF.

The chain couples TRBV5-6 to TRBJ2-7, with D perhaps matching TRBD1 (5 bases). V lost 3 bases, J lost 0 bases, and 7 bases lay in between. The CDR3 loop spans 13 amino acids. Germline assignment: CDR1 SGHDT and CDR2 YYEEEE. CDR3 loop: CASSWGASYEQYF. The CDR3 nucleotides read TGTGCCAGCAGCTGGGGCGCCTCCTACGAGCAGTACTTC.

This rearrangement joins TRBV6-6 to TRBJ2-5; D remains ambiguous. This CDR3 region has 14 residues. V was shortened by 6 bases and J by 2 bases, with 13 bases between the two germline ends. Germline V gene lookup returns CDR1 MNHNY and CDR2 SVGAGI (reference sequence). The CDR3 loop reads CASSPTGNQETQYF. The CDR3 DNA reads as TGTGCCAGCAGCCCTACTGGGAATCAAGAGACCCAGTACTTC.

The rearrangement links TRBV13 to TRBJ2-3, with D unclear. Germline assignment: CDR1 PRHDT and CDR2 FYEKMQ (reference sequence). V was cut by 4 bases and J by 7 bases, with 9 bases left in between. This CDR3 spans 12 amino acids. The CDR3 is CASSSEGNTQYF. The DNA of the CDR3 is TGTGCCAGCAGCTCAGAAGGGAATACGCAGTATTTT.

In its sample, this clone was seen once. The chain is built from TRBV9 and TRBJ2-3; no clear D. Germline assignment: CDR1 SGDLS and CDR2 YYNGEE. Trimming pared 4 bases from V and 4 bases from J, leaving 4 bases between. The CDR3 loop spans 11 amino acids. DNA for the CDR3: TGTGCCAGCAGCAAGGCAGATACGCAGTATTTT. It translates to CASSKADTQYF.

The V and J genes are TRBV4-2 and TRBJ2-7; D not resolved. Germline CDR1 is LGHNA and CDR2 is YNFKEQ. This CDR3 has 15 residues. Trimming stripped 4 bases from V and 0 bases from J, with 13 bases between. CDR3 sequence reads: CASSPWGQSSYEQYF. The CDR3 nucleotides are TGTGCCAGCAGCCCGTGGGGTCAAAGCTCCTACGAGCAGTACTTC.

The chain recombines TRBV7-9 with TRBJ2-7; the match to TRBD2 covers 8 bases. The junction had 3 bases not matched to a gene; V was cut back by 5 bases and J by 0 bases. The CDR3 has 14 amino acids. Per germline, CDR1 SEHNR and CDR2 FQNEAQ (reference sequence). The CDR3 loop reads CASSHSGSSYEQYF. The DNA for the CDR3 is TGTGCCAGCAGCCACAGCGGGAGCTCCTACGAGCAGTACTTC. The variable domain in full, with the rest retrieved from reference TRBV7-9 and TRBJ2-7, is DTGVSQNPRHKITKRGQNVTFRCDPISEHNRLYWYRQTLGQGPEFLTYFQNEAQLEKSRLLSDRFSAERPKGSFSTLEIQRTEQGDSAMYLCASSHSGSSYEQYFGPGTRLTVT.

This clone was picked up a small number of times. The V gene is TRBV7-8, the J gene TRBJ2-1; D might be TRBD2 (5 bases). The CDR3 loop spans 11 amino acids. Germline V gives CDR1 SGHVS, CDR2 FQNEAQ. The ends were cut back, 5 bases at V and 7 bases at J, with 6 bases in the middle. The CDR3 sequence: CASSRTNEQFF. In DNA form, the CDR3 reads TGTGCCAGCAGCCGGACTAATGAGCAGTTCTTC.

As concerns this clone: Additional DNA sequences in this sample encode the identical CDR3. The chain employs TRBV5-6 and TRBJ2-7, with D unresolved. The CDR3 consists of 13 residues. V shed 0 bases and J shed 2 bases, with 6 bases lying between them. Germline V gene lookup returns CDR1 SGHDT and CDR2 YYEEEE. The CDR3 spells CASSLGAAYEQYF. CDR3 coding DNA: TGTGCCAGCAGCTTGGGCGCCGCCTACGAGCAGTACTTC.

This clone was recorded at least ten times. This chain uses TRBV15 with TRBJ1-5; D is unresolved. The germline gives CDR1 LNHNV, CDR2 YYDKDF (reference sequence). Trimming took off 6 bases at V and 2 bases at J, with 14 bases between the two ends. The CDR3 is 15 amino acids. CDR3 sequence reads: CATSAGLGGNQPQHF. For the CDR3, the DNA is TGTGCCACCAGTGCCGGCCTGGGTGGCAATCAGCCCCAGCATTTT.

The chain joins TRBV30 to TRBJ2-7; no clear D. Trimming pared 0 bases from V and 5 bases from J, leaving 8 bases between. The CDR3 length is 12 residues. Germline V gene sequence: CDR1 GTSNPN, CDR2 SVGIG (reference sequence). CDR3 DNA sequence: TGTGCCTGGAGTGTACGGGCGAACGAGCAGTACTTC. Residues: CAWSVRANEQYF.

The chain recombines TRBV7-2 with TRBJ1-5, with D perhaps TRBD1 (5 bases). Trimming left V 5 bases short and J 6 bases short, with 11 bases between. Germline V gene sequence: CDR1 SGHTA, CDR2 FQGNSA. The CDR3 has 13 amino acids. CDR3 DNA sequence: TGTGCCAGCAGCCCGAGGGGTCTTCAGCCCCAGCATTTT. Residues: CASSPRGLQPQHF.

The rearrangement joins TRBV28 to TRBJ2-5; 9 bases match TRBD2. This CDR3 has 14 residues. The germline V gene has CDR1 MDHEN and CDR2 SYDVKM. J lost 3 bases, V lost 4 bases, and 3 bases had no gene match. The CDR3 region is CASSSIAGEETQYF. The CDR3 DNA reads TGTGCCAGCAGTTCCATAGCGGGAGAAGAGACCCAGTACTTC.

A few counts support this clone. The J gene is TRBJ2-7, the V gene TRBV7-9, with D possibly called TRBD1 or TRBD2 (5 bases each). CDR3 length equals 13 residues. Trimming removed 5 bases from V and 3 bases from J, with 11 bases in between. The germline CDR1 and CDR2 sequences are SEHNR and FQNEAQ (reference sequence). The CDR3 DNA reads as TGTGCCAGCAGCCCCAGGGACCTCTACGAGCAGTACTTC. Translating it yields CASSPRDLYEQYF.

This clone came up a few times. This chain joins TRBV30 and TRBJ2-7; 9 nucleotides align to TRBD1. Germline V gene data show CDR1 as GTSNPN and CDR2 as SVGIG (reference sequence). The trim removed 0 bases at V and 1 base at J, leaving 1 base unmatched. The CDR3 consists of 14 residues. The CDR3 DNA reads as TGTGCCTGGAGTGTCGGACAGGGGTCCTACGAGCAGTACTTC. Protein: CAWSVGQGSYEQYF.

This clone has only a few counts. DNA of the CDR3: TGCGCCAGCAAACTAGCGGGAGCGGCCAAGTTGGACATTCAGTACTTC. It specifies CASKLAGAAKLDIQYF. The V call is TRBV5-1, the J call TRBJ2-4; 11 nucleotides line up with TRBD2. The CDR3 loop spans 16 amino acids. CDR1 SGHRS and CDR2 YFSETQ come from the germline V gene. V gave up 6 bases and J gave up 8 bases; unmatched junction bases: 13.